This T cell receptor (beta chain) was recovered during a study of blood T cell repertoires in COVID-19 (TCRdb year 2020). For the study in its entirety: Samples from collaborators originated in the United States, Italy and Spain and spanned both the acute and convalescent phases of COVID-19. The material from the prospective study consisted of cDNA or gDNA derived from T cells, B-cell-depleted T cells, or PBMCs. Deeply sampled blood TCRbeta repertoires from subjects exposed to, actively infected with, or recovered from COVID-19 were included in the dataset. A freely available public database, intended as a resource for researchers studying the immune response to SARS-CoV-2, is where the repertoires were released. Samples came from the ongoing ImmuneRACE study (first 160 participants) plus 1,254 subjects from 6 global collaborators. A de-identified subject ID, COVID-19 status, age in years and sex were almost always included in the sample metadata. Where HLA class I and class II types were available, the types were taken from metadata supplied by the sample provider, not from assay-based typing. Study-wide conclusions, independent of this receptor: The quantity of clinical and demographic metadata differed by source and by participant and was supplied without curation.

The germline V gene (reference sequence) gives CDR1 as LNHDA and CDR2 as SQIVND. The V end loses 6 bases and the J end loses 0 bases, and a stretch of 14 bases separates them. The CDR3 runs 15 amino acids, cysteine and phenylalanine included. Just CDR3 DNA is preserved here, 45 bases in frame from base 1. In this sample, this clone turned up once. The antigen this receptor binds is unknown. No base qualities exist here, and no much larger clone lies one base off it. TCRbeta CDR3 regions were amplified from genomic DNA using the immunoSEQ Assay, a bias-controlled multiplex PCR. As for the authors' bioinformatics: Within the assay, amplification of reference gene primers was used to estimate how many nucleated cells each sample contained. Sequence reads were collapsed and filtered to measure the absolute abundance of every unique TCRbeta CDR3 rearrangement. For each sample, productive Simpson clonality was calculated by taking the square root of Simpson's diversity index across productive rearrangements. Here the immuneACCESS table is served through TCRdb, limited to in-frame sequences with V and J called. Missing clones are a known gap in these copies; in checked studies unresolved V genes cover under half, and the rest lacks a known reason. V and J calls and clone size are as listed in that table; D and trimming were resolved from the DNA. A total of roughly 97,000 clones appear in this sample, 90% of them only once. 1.7% of the sample belongs to the ten largest clones.

Each collaborating institution followed its own protocols to collect whole blood in K2EDTA tubes. Collaborator samples were shipped for TCRbeta analysis as frozen whole blood, isolated PBMCs, or DNA extracted from either sample type. The source of this sequence is a man aged 55 to 69 with acute or convalescent COVID-19. Specimen: peripheral blood. The V and J genes are TRBV19 and TRBJ1-1; a confident D gene designation cannot be given. The nucleotide sequence is TGTGCCAGTAGAATCAGGAGGCCCCTGAACACTGAAGCTTTCTTT. Its amino acids are CASRIRRPLNTEAFF.